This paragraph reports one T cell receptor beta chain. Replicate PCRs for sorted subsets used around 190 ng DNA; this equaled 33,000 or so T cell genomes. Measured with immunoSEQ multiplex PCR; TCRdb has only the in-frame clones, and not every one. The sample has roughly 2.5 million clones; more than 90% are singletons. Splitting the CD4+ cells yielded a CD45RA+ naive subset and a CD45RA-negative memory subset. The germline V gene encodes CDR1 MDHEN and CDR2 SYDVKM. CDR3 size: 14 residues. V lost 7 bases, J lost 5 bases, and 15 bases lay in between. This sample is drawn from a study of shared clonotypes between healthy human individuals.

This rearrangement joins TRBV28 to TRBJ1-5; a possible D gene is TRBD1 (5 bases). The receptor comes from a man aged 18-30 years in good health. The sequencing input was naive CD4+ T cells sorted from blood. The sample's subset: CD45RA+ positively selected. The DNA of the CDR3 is TGTGCCAGCATTTCAGGGCTGGATTATCAGCCCCAGCATTTT. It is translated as CASISGLDYQPQHF.